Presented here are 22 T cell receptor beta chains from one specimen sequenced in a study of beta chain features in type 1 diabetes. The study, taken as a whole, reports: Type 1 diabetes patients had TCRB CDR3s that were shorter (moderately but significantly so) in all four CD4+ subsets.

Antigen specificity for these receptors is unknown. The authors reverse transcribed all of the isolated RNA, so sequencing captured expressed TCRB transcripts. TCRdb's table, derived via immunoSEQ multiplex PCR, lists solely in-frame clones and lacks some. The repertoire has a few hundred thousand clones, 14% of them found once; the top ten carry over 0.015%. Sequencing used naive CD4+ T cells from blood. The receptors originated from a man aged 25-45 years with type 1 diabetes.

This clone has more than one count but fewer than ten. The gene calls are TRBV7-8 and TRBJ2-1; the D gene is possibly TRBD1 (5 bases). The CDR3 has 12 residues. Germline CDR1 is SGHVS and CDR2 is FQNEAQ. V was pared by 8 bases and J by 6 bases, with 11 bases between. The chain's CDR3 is CASGVRGNEQFF. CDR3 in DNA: TGTGCCAGCGGCGTTAGGGGCAATGAGCAGTTCTTC.

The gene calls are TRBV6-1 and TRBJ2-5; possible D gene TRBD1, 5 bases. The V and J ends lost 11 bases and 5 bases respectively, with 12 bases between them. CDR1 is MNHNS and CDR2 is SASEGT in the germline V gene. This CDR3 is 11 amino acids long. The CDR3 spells CALRWGETQYF. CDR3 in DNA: TGTGCCCTCAGGTGGGGCGAGACCCAGTACTTC.

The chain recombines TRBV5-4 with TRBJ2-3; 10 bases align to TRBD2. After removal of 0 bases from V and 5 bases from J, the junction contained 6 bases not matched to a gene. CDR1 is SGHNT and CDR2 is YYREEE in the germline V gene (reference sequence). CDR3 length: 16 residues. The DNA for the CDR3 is TGTGCCAGCAGCTTGGCCAGCGGGAGGGCCAGAGATACGCAGTATTTT. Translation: CASSLASGRARDTQYF.

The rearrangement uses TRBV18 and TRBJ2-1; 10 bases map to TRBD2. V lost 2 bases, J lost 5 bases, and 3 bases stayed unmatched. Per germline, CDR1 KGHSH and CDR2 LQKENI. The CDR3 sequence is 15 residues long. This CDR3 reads CASSPSLAGDNEQFF. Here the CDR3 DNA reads TGTGCCAGCTCACCATCTCTAGCGGGAGACAATGAGCAGTTCTTC.

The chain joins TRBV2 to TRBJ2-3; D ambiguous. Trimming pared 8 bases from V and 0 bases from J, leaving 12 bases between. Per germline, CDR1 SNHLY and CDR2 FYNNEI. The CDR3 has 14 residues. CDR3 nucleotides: TGTGCCAGCGAGGCTCCTTCTAGCACAGATACGCAGTATTTT. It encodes CASEAPSSTDTQYF.

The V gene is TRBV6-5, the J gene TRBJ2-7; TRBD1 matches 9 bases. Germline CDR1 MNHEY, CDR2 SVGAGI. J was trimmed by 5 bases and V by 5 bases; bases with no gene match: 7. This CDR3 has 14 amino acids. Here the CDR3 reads CASSRTGAGHEQYF. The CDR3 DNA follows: TGTGCCAGCAGTAGGACAGGGGCTGGCCACGAGCAGTACTTC.

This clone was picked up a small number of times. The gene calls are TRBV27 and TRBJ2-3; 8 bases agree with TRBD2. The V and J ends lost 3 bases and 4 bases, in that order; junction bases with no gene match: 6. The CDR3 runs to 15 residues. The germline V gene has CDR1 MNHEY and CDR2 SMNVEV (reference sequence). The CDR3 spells CASSFPGLGADTQYF. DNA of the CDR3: TGTGCCAGCAGTTTCCCGGGACTAGGGGCAGATACGCAGTATTTT.

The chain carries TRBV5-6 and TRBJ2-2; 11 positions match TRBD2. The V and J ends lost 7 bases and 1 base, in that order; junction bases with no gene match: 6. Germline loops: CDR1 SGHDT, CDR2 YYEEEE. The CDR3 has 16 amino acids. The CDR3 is CASGIGTSGNTGELFF. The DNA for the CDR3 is TGTGCCAGCGGGATCGGGACTAGCGGGAACACCGGGGAGCTGTTTTTT.

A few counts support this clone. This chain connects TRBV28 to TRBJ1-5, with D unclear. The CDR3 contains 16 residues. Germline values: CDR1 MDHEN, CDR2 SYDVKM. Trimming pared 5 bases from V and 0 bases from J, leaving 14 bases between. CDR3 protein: CASSLRSYYSNQPQHF. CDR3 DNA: TGTGCCAGCAGTCTCCGGAGCTACTATAGCAATCAGCCCCAGCATTTT.

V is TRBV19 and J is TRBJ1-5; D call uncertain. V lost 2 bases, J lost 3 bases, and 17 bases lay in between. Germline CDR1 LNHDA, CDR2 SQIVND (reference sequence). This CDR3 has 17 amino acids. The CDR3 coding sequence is TGTGCCAGTAGTATACCCCGACAAGCACCCTTCAATCAGCCCCAGCATTTT. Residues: CASSIPRQAPFNQPQHF.

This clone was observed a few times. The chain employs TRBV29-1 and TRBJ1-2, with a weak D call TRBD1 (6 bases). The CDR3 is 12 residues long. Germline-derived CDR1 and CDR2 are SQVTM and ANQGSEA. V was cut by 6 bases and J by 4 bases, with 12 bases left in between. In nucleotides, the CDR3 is TGCAGCGTAATGCTGGACAGCTATGGCTACACCTTC. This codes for CSVMLDSYGYTF. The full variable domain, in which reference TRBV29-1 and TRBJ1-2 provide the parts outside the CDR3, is SAVISQKPSRDICQRGTSLTIQCQVDSQVTMMFWYRQQPGQSLTLIATANQGSEATYESGFVIDKFPISRPNLTFSTLTVSNMSPEDSSIYLCSVMLDSYGYTFGSGTRLTVV.

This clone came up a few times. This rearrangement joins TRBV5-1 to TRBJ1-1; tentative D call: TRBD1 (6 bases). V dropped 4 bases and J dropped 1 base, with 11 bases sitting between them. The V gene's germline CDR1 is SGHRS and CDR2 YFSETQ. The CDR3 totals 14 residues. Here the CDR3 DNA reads TGCGCCAGCAGCATTAACAGGGCGAACACTGAAGCTTTCTTT. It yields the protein CASSINRANTEAFF.

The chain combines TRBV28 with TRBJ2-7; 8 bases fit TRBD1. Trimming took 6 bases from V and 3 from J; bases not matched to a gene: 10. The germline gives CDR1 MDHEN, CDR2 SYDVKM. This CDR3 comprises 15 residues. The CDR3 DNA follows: TGTGCCAGCAGGACGACAGGGGTAGGAAGCTACGAGCAGTACTTC. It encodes CASRTTGVGSYEQYF.

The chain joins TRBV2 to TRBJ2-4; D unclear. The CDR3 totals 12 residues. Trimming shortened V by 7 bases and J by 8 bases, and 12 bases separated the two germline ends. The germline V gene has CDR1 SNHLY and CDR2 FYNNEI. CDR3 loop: CASTIDGDIQYF. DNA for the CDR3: TGTGCCAGCACCATAGATGGAGACATTCAGTACTTC.

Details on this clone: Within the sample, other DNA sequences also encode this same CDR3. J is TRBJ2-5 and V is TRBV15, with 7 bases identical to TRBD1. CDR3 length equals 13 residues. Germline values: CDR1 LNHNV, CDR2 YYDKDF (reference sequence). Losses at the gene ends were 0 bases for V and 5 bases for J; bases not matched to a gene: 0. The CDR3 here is CATSRDRGETQYF. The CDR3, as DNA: TGTGCCACCAGCAGAGACAGGGGGGAGACCCAGTACTTC.

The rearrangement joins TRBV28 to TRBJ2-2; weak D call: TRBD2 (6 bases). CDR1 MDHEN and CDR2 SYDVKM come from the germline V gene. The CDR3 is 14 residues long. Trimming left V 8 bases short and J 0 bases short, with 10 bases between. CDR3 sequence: CASAWGANTGELFF. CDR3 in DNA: TGTGCCAGCGCCTGGGGGGCGAACACCGGGGAGCTGTTTTTT.

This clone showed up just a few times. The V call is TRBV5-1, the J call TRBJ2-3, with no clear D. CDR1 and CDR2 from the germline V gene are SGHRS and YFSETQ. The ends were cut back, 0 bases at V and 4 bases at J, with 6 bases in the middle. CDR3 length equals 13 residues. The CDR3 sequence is CASSLAGSDTQYF. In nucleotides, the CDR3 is TGCGCCAGCAGCTTGGCCGGGTCAGATACGCAGTATTTT.

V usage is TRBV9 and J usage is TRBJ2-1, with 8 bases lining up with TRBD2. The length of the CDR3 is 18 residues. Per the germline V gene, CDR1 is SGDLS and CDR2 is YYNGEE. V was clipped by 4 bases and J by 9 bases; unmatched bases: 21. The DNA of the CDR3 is TGTGCCAGCAGCCGGGGCGGACTAGCATCCGTAGATATGGGTGAGCAGTTCTTC. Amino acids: CASSRGGLASVDMGEQFF.

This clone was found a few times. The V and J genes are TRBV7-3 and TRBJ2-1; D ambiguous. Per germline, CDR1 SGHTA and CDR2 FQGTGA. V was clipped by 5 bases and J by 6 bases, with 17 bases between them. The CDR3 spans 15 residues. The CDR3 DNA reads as TGTGCCAGCAGCCCCCTTTTGGCGGCGCTCAATGAGCAGTTCTTC. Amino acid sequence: CASSPLLAALNEQFF.

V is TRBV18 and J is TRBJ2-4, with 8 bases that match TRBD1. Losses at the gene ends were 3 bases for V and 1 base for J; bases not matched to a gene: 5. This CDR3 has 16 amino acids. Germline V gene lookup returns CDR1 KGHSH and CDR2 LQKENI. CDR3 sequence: CASSPTGEEAKNIQYF. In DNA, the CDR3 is TGTGCCAGCTCACCGACAGGGGAGGAGGCCAAAAACATTCAGTACTTC.

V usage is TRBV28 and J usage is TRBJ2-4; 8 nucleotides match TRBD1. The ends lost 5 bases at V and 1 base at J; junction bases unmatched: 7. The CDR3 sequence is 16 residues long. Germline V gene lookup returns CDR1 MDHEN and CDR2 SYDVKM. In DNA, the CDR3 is TGTGCCAGCAGTCCCCCAGGGGGCCTGGCCAAAAACATTCAGTACTTC. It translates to CASSPPGGLAKNIQYF.

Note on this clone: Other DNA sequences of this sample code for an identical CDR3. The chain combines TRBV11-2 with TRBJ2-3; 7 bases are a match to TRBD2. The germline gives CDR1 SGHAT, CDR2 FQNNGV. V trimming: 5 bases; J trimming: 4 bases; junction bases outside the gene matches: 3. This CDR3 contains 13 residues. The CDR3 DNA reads TGTGCCAGCAGCCTGGCGGGGGCAGATACGCAGTATTTT. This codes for CASSLAGADTQYF.